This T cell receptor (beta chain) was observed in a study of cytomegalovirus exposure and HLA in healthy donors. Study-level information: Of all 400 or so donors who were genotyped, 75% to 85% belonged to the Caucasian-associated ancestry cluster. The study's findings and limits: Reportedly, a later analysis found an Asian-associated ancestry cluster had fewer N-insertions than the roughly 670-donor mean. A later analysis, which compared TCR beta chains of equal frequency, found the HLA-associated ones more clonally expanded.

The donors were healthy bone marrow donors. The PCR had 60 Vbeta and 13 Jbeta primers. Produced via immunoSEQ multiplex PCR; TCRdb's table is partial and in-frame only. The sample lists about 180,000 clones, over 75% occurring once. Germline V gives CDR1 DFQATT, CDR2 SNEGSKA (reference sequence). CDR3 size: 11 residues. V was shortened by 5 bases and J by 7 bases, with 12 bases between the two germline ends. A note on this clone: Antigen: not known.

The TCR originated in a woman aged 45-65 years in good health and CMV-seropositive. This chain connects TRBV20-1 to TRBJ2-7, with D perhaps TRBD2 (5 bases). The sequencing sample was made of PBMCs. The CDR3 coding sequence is TGCAGTGCTTACCTACGGGGTGAGCAGTACTTC. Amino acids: CSAYLRGEQYF.